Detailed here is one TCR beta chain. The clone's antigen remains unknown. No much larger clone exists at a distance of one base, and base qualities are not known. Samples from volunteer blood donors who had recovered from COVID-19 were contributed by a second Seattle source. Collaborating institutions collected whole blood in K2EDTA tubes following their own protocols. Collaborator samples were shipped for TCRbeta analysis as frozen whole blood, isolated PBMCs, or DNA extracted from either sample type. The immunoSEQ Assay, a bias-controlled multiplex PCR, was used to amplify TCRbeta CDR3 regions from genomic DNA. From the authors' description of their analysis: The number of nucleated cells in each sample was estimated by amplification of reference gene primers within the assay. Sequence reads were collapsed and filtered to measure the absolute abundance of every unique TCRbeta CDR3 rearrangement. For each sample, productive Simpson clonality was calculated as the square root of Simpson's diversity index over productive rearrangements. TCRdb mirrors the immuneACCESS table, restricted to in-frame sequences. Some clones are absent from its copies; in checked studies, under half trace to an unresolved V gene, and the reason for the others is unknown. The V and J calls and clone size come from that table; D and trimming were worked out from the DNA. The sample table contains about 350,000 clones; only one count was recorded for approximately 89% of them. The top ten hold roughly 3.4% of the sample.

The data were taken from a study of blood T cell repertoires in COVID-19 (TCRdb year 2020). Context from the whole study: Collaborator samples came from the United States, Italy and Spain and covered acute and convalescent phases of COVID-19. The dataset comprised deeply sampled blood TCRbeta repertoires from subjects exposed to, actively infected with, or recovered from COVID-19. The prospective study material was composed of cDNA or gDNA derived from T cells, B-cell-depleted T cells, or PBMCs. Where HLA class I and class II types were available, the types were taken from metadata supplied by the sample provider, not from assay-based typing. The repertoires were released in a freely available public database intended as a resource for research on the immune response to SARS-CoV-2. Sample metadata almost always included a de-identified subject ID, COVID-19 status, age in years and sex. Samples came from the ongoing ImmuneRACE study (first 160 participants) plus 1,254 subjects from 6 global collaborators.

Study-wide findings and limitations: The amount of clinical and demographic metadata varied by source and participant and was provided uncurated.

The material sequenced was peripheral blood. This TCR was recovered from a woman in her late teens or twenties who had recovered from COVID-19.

The DNA reads TGCGCCAGCAGCTTGTTATCGGGGGGAGATGCCCAAGAGACCCAGTACTTC. It encodes CASSLLSGGDAQETQYF. The V gene is TRBV5-1 and the J gene is TRBJ2-5; TRBD2 fits 7 bases in the junction. Including the terminal cysteine and phenylalanine, the CDR3 comprises 17 residues. Only the CDR3 region is kept as DNA, spanning 51 bases read in frame from base 1. Reading the germline V gene gives CDR1 SGHRS and CDR2 YFSETQ. V is trimmed back by 1 base and J by 1 base, and the junction contains 10 bases that no gene match accounts for.